These 30 T cell receptor beta chains were sequenced from one sample in a study of T cell responses to AZD1222 COVID-19 vaccine (dated by TCRdb to about 2021). The method behind the library was the immunoSEQ multiplex PCR assay. TCRdb holds this immuneACCESS table with in-frame rearrangements only. Some clones are missing; in checked studies, unresolved V genes explain under half, and the rest has no known cause. For this sample there are more than 95,000 clones; roughly 90% appear just once. The ten largest clonotypes hold 2% to 3% of the sample. In the paper's terms, the time point label means: baseline before first vaccination. The material was peripheral blood, obtained on day 0 of AZD1222 vaccination. The receptors come from an adult in good health.

V gene TRBV7-2 combines with J gene TRBJ1-3, with no clear D. The germline CDR1 and CDR2 sequences are SGHTA and FQGNSA. The CDR3 runs to 15 residues. V was shortened by 1 base and J by 2 bases, with 9 bases between the two germline ends. CDR3 amino acids: CASSLGGFTGNTIYF. In nucleotides, the CDR3 is TGTGCCAGCAGCTTAGGAGGGTTCACTGGAAACACCATATATTTT.

This clone has just one count. This chain connects TRBV5-4 to TRBJ2-1, with TRBD2 as a possible D gene (5 bases). Germline loops: CDR1 SGHNT, CDR2 YYREEE (reference sequence). This CDR3 has 11 amino acids. V lost 2 bases to trimming and J lost 10 bases, with 7 bases between them. CDR3 in amino acids: CASSFPGEQFF. CDR3 bases: TGTGCCAGCAGCTTCCCGGGGGAGCAGTTCTTC. The complete variable domain, with remaining parts taken from reference TRBV5-4 and TRBJ2-1, reads ETGVTQSPTHLIKTRGQQVTLRCSSQSGHNTVSWYQQALGQGPQFIFQYYREEENGRGNFPPRFSGLQFPNYSSELNVNALELDDSALYLCASSFPGEQFFGPGTRLTVL.

The chain is built from TRBV24-1 and TRBJ2-2, with 7 bases fitting TRBD1. V lost 3 bases, J lost 5 bases, and 11 bases stayed unmatched. Germline V CDR1 and CDR2: KGHDR, SFDVKD. CDR3 length: 17 residues. CDR3 sequence (DNA): TGTGCCACCAGTGATGCCTCCCCCGGGACAGTTACCGGGGAGCTGTTTTTT. This encodes CATSDASPGTVTGELFF.

The chain couples TRBV3-1 (or the pseudogene TRBV3-2) to TRBJ2-7, with D perhaps TRBD1 (7 bases). The CDR3 is made up of 14 amino acids. The germline CDR1 and CDR2 sequences are LGHDT and YNNKEL (reference sequence). Trimming pared 3 bases from V and 3 bases from J, leaving 12 bases between. CDR3 coding DNA: TGTGCCAGCAGCCACAACAGGGGAGGCTACGAGCAGTACTTC. Its protein is CASSHNRGGYEQYF.

This chain connects TRBV6-5 to TRBJ1-2; D is undetermined. There are 13 residues in the CDR3. Trimming shortened V by 10 bases and J by 3 bases, and 15 bases separated the two germline ends. Germline CDR1 is MNHEY and CDR2 is SVGAGI. The CDR3 DNA sequence: TGTGCCACTAGACCCAGTGAGTACTATGGCTACACCTTC. As protein: CATRPSEYYGYTF.

V gene TRBV2 combines with J gene TRBJ1-1; no reliable D call. CDR3 size: 16 residues. Germline CDR1 is SNHLY and CDR2 is FYNNEI. V shed 4 bases and J shed 0 bases, with 15 bases lying between them. CDR3 bases: TGTGCCAGCAGTGTAAAATCTGATTACATGAACACTGAAGCTTTCTTT. Protein: CASSVKSDYMNTEAFF.

This clone was detected only a few times. This sequence joins TRBV19 and TRBJ1-2, with D uncertain. This CDR3 comprises 15 residues. Germline V gene lookup returns CDR1 LNHDA and CDR2 SQIVND (reference sequence). V was clipped by 3 bases and J by 0 bases, with 11 bases between them. The CDR3 sequence: CASSILGGSNYGYTF. The CDR3 DNA sequence: TGTGCCAGTAGTATCCTAGGAGGGTCTAACTATGGCTACACCTTC.

The genes are TRBV2 and TRBJ2-5; no firm D call. V dropped 6 bases and J dropped 6 bases, with 14 bases sitting between them. Germline CDR1 SNHLY, CDR2 FYNNEI. The CDR3 totals 13 residues. CDR3 in DNA: TGTGCCAGCAGCCCCTCTTCTGCGAAGACCCAGTACTTC. Amino acids: CASSPSSAKTQYF.

This clone has just a few counts. The chain carries TRBV6-2 or TRBV6-3 and TRBJ2-7, with 13 nucleotides matching TRBD2. Germline V gene lookup returns CDR1 MNHEY and CDR2 SVGEGT. The CDR3 contains 15 residues. Trimming removed 5 bases from V and 4 bases from J; junction bases left unmatched: 5. Here the CDR3 reads CASSAGTSGIYEQYF. In nucleotides, the CDR3 is TGTGCCAGCAGTGCCGGGACTAGCGGGATATACGAGCAGTACTTC.

The chain joins TRBV5-1 to TRBJ2-1; the match to TRBD1 covers 10 bases. From germline, CDR1 is SGHRS and CDR2 YFSETQ. The CDR3 covers 16 residues. V lost 4 bases, J lost 2 bases, and 6 bases stayed unmatched. The CDR3, as DNA: TGCGCCAGCAGCAAGACCGGGACAGGGGCCTACAATGAGCAGTTCTTC. Its translation: CASSKTGTGAYNEQFF.

The V gene is TRBV7-8, the J gene TRBJ2-1; TRBD2 matches 8 bases. The length of the CDR3 is 16 residues. Germline assignment: CDR1 SGHVS and CDR2 FQNEAQ. Trimming removed 3 bases from V and 4 bases from J; junction bases left unmatched: 8. CDR3 sequence reads: CASSFGGAIVYNEQFF. DNA of the CDR3: TGTGCCAGCAGCTTCGGGGGGGCGATAGTGTACAATGAGCAGTTCTTC.

In this sample, this clone turned up once. This chain links TRBV19 with TRBJ1-2, with D maybe TRBD1 (5 bases). The CDR3 has 12 amino acids. The germline V gene has CDR1 LNHDA and CDR2 SQIVND (reference sequence). The germline V and J ends were trimmed by 4 bases and 3 bases, with 6 bases remaining between them. For the CDR3, the DNA is TGTGCCAGTAGTACGGGGCACTATGGCTACACCTTC. Amino acid sequence: CASSTGHYGYTF. Filled out from reference TRBV19 and TRBJ1-2, the complete variable domain reads DGGITQSPKYLFRKEGQNVTLSCEQNLNHDAMYWYRQDPGQGLRLIYYSQIVNDFQKGDIAEGYSVSREKKESFPLTVTSAQKNPTAFYLCASSTGHYGYTFGSGTRLTVV.

The V call is TRBV13, the J call TRBJ1-3; unclear D gene. Germline CDR1 PRHDT, CDR2 FYEKMQ (reference sequence). CDR3 size: 16 residues. Trimming shortened V by 0 bases and J by 6 bases, and 15 bases separated the two germline ends. The CDR3 protein is CASSLGILGWENTIYF. CDR3 sequence (DNA): TGTGCCAGCAGCTTAGGAATACTGGGGTGGGAAAACACCATATATTTT.

The chain links TRBV27 to TRBJ2-2, with TRBD2 identical over 10 bases. The CDR3 is 17 residues long. Trimming cost V 0 bases and J 3 bases; bases outside gene matches: 4. The germline V gene encodes CDR1 MNHEY and CDR2 SMNVEV (reference sequence). The CDR3 region has the DNA TGTGCCAGCAGTTTATCTGCCAGCGGGGGGGACACCGGGGAGCTGTTTTTT. It encodes CASSLSASGGDTGELFF.

The chain links TRBV29-1 to TRBJ2-4; the D call may be TRBD1 or TRBD2 (5 bases each). The length of the CDR3 is 12 residues. From germline, CDR1 is SQVTM and CDR2 ANQGSEA. V gave up 2 bases and J gave up 8 bases, with 10 bases separating them. CDR3 loop: CSVERGEDIQYF. For the CDR3, the DNA is TGCAGCGTTGAAAGGGGAGAGGACATTCAGTACTTC.

The chain recombines TRBV2 with TRBJ2-7; a weak D match, TRBD1 (7 bases). The CDR3 sequence is 14 residues long. Per the germline V gene, CDR1 is SNHLY and CDR2 is FYNNEI. With 2 bases removed from V and 7 bases from J, the gap between germline ends came to 15 bases. This CDR3 is CASSETEGAMEQYF. DNA of the CDR3: TGTGCCAGCAGTGAAACGGAGGGGGCGATGGAGCAGTACTTC.

The chain carries TRBV29-1 and TRBJ1-2; tentative D call: TRBD1 (5 bases). CDR3 length: 12 amino acids. The germline gives CDR1 SQVTM, CDR2 ANQGSEA. Trimming pared 7 bases from V and 5 bases from J, leaving 14 bases between. In DNA, the CDR3 is TGCAGCGGGGGGTCTAGTCAATATGGCTACACCTTC. It yields the protein CSGGSSQYGYTF.

The V and J genes are TRBV10-2 and TRBJ1-3; the D gene is possibly TRBD1 (6 bases). CDR3 length: 14 amino acids. The germline CDR1 and CDR2 sequences are WSHSY and SAAADI. Trimming cost V 6 bases and J 3 bases, with 12 bases left between them. The CDR3 protein is CASSLGTNGNTIYF. In DNA, the CDR3 is TGCGCCAGCAGCCTAGGGACAAATGGAAACACCATATATTTT.

This sequence joins TRBV5-5 and TRBJ1-5, with D hard to call. Trimming shortened V by 2 bases and J by 0 bases, and 3 bases separated the two germline ends. This CDR3 has 13 residues. Per germline, CDR1 SGHKS and CDR2 YYEKEE (reference sequence). Here the CDR3 DNA reads TGTGCCAGCAGCTTCGGTAGCAATCAGCCCCAGCATTTT. Protein: CASSFGSNQPQHF.

The chain joins TRBV7-9 to TRBJ1-2; D is possibly TRBD1 (5 bases). The CDR3 loop spans 13 amino acids. Between the trimmed V and J ends, which lost 7 bases and 6 bases, there was a span of 15 bases. Germline V gives CDR1 SEHNR, CDR2 FQNEAQ (reference sequence). The CDR3 loop reads CASTLDGGNGYTF. In DNA, the CDR3 is TGTGCCAGCACCCTCGACGGGGGGAATGGCTACACCTTC.

This clone was found a few times. This chain joins TRBV9 and TRBJ2-1; no definite D call. Deletions cut 4 bases from V and 0 bases from J, with 14 bases between. The CDR3 is 16 residues long. Germline V gives CDR1 SGDLS, CDR2 YYNGEE. The CDR3, as DNA: TGTGCCAGCAGCACCTCGGCCTTTAGCTCCTACAATGAGCAGTTCTTC. It is translated as CASSTSAFSSYNEQFF. The variable domain in full, completed from reference TRBV9 and TRBJ2-1, reads DSGVTQTPKHLITATGQRVTLRCSPRSGDLSVYWYQQSLDQGLQFLIQYYNGEERAKGNILERFSAQQFPDLHSELNLSSLELGDSALYFCASSTSAFSSYNEQFFGPGTRLTVL.

This chain connects TRBV4-3 to TRBJ2-5, with 9 bases that match TRBD1. Looked up from germline, CDR1 is LGHNA and CDR2 is YSLEER. The V gene end was trimmed by 0 bases and the J gene end by 4 bases; junction bases not matched to a gene: 3. This CDR3 is built from 15 residues. The CDR3 loop is CASSQDGTGRETQYF. The CDR3 DNA reads TGCGCCAGCAGCCAAGATGGGACAGGGAGAGAGACCCAGTACTTC.

This chain's CDR3 is CASSYKWASGRASYEQYF. For the CDR3, the DNA is TGTGCCAGCAGTTACAAGTGGGCTAGCGGGAGGGCATCCTACGAGCAGTACTTC. The chain carries TRBV6-2 or TRBV6-3 and TRBJ2-7; 12 nucleotides align to TRBD2. The trim removed 2 bases at V and 1 base at J, leaving 9 bases unmatched. This CDR3 is built from 18 residues. CDR1 MNHEY and CDR2 SVGEGT come from the germline V gene.

The chain couples TRBV9 to TRBJ1-6; TRBD1 aligns across 10 bases. CDR1 is SGDLS and CDR2 is YYNGEE in the germline V gene. V trimming: 4 bases; J trimming: 8 bases; junction bases outside the gene matches: 6. The CDR3 is 15 amino acids. The CDR3: CASSLSGQGDSPLHF. The CDR3, as DNA: TGTGCCAGCAGCCTGTCAGGACAGGGGGATTCACCCCTCCACTTT.

The chain recombines TRBV2 with TRBJ1-1; possibly TRBD1 for D (5 bases). The CDR3 contains 14 residues. Germline CDR1 reads SNHLY; CDR2 reads FYNNEI. V lost 7 bases and J 3 bases, leaving 15 bases between the germline ends. The CDR3 here is CASNLWGGDTEAFF. Here the CDR3 DNA reads TGTGCCAGCAACCTCTGGGGCGGGGACACTGAAGCTTTCTTT.

The chain is built from TRBV5-1 and TRBJ2-1; weak D call: TRBD1 (6 bases). V was trimmed by 5 bases and J by 0 bases, leaving 15 bases between them. The CDR3 totals 16 residues. Germline assignment: CDR1 SGHRS and CDR2 YFSETQ. The CDR3 loop reads CASSTGTTSSYNEQFF. Here the CDR3 DNA reads TGCGCCAGCAGTACCGGGACAACGAGCTCCTACAATGAGCAGTTCTTC.

A single count supports this clone. The chain joins TRBV29-1 to TRBJ2-3; TRBD2 matches 8 bases. The CDR3 is 15 residues long. The V segment lost 0 bases and the J segment 4 bases; nucleotides outside the gene matches: 6. Germline V CDR1 and CDR2: SQVTM, ANQGSEA. The CDR3 DNA sequence: TGCAGCGTTGAAGATTTCGGGAGGGCCCCAGATACGCAGTATTTT. As protein: CSVEDFGRAPDTQYF.

The chain couples TRBV7-8 to TRBJ1-6; 9 positions match TRBD1. Trimming took 5 bases from V and 4 from J; bases not matched to a gene: 9. The CDR3 length is 17 residues. From germline, CDR1 is SGHVS and CDR2 FQNEAQ. CDR3 DNA: TGTGCCAGCAGCCCCTCCTGGGGACAGGGTTATAATTCACCCCTCCACTTT. The encoded protein is CASSPSWGQGYNSPLHF.

The rearrangement joins TRBV19 to TRBJ1-1, with D maybe TRBD1 (6 bases). The CDR3 has 13 amino acids. The germline V gene has CDR1 LNHDA and CDR2 SQIVND (reference sequence). V lost 7 bases, J lost 2 bases, and 11 bases lay in between. CDR3 in amino acids: CASTGVKNTEAFF. CDR3 nucleotide sequence: TGTGCCAGTACAGGGGTAAAAAACACTGAAGCTTTCTTT.

Comments on this clone: No conserved phenylalanine or tryptophan is present at the end of the CDR3, so a read error is the likely explanation. The DNA is omitted, as the CDR3 cannot be located on it reliably, and the CDR3 follows TCRdb's listing. The chain carries TRBV5-8 and TRBJ1-3. The CDR3 adds up to 12 amino acids, both ends counted. CDR1 is SGHTS, CDR2 YDEGEE, per germline. The chain's CDR3 is CASSGHRRRVIL.